Below, 32 T cell receptor beta chains from the same sample are listed, as sequenced in a study of shared clonotypes between healthy human individuals. Here immunoSEQ multiplex PCR was the method, and the copy in TCRdb shows in-frame clones only, minus some. The top ten clones hold 0.37% of a sample with about 2.5 million clones, about 90% of them seen once. What was sequenced was naive CD4+ T cells from PBMCs. Subset: CD45RA+ positively selected. The receptor source for this set is a man aged 18 to 29 in good health. Some clones in this sample may be carry-over from other donors' samples.

The genes are TRBV28 and TRBJ2-4; 8 nucleotides match TRBD1. The CDR3 length is 15 residues. The germline gives CDR1 MDHEN, CDR2 SYDVKM. The J segment lost 3 bases and the V segment lost 5 bases, leaving 6 bases of the junction unmatched. The CDR3 sequence: CASSDRGSGKNIQYF. The CDR3 DNA reads as TGTGCCAGCAGTGACAGGGGTTCAGGCAAAAACATTCAGTACTTC. Full variable domain (outside the CDR3, taken from reference TRBV28 and TRBJ2-4): DVKVTQSSRYLVKRTGEKVFLECVQDMDHENMFWYRQDPGLGLRLIYFSYDVKMKEKGDIPEGYSVSREKKERFSLILESASTNQTSMYLCASSDRGSGKNIQYFGAGTRLSVL.

The chain has TRBV7-9 and TRBJ1-3, with 12 bases identical to TRBD1. With V trimmed by 6 bases and J by 7 bases, 7 bases remained unmatched. The germline V gene encodes CDR1 SEHNR and CDR2 FQNEAQ (reference sequence). The CDR3 contains 15 residues. The CDR3 spells CASRTGTGGRNTIYF. CDR3 DNA: TGTGCCAGCAGAACCGGGACAGGGGGCAGGAACACCATATATTTT.

With respect to this clone: The sample contains more than one DNA sequence encoding this CDR3. The CDR3 DNA is TGTGCCAGCTCGAACACCGGGGAGCTGTTTTTT. As protein: CASSNTGELFF. This chain connects TRBV25-1 to TRBJ2-2; D gene uncertain. Trimming left V 8 bases short and J 0 bases short, with 1 base between. The CDR3 extends over 11 amino acids. In germline, CDR1 is MGHDK, CDR2 SYGVNS.

The table lists this clone with a count of one. CDR3 residues: CAWSPPTGNIRNEQFF. DNA for the CDR3: TGTGCCTGGAGCCCCCCGACAGGAAACATCAGGAATGAGCAGTTCTTC. The chain employs TRBV30 and TRBJ2-1; the D gene is possibly TRBD1 (6 bases). There are 16 residues in the CDR3. Trimming removed 3 bases from V and 7 bases from J, with 22 bases in between. CDR1 is GTSNPN and CDR2 is SVGIG in the germline V gene (reference sequence).

The chain uses TRBV5-1 and TRBJ2-1; 11 nucleotides align to TRBD2. This CDR3 contains 15 residues. Germline loops: CDR1 SGHRS, CDR2 YFSETQ. Losses at the gene ends were 3 bases for V and 5 bases for J; bases not matched to a gene: 4. The CDR3 loop reads CASSYIAGGNNEQFF. Written as DNA, the CDR3 is TGCGCCAGCAGCTATATAGCGGGAGGGAACAATGAGCAGTTCTTC.

J is TRBJ2-2 and V is TRBV9, with 8 bases fitting TRBD1. The CDR3 is 15 amino acids. V lost 7 bases to trimming and J lost 0 bases; unmatched junction nucleotides: 5. Germline V gives CDR1 SGDLS, CDR2 YYNGEE. CDR3 residues: CASRGDRTNTGELFF. The CDR3 bases are TGTGCCAGCCGAGGGGACAGGACGAACACCGGGGAGCTGTTTTTT. Looking up the rest from reference TRBV9 and TRBJ2-2 gives the full variable domain: DSGVTQTPKHLITATGQRVTLRCSPRSGDLSVYWYQQSLDQGLQFLIQYYNGEERAKGNILERFSAQQFPDLHSELNLSSLELGDSALYFCASRGDRTNTGELFFGEGSRLTVL.

As regards this clone: One base away lies a much larger clone, so this may be a sequencing read error. Different DNA sequences within this sample yield the same CDR3. In DNA, the CDR3 is TGTGCCAGCTCACTTAGCACAGATACGCAGTATTTT. Encoded protein: CASSLSTDTQYF. V gene TRBV18 combines with J gene TRBJ2-3; D ambiguous. Trimming removed 4 bases at V and 0 bases at J, with 2 bases between. The CDR3 is 12 amino acids. Germline V gives CDR1 KGHSH, CDR2 LQKENI.

V and J are TRBV5-1 and TRBJ2-2; 9 nucleotides line up with TRBD2. With V trimmed by 0 bases and J by 6 bases, 9 bases remained unmatched. CDR1 is SGHRS, CDR2 YFSETQ, per germline. CDR3 length equals 17 residues. This CDR3 reads CASSLEGSGSLAGELFF. The CDR3 region has the DNA TGCGCCAGCAGCTTGGAGGGTAGCGGGAGTCTCGCCGGGGAGCTGTTTTTT.

This clone showed up just once. J is TRBJ2-1 and V is TRBV15; D gene unclear. Trimming took off 1 base at V and 1 base at J, with 8 bases between the two ends. Germline V gene data show CDR1 as LNHNV and CDR2 as YYDKDF (reference sequence). The CDR3 runs to 15 residues. CDR3 nucleotides: TGTGCCACCAGCAGAGGAGGCTATTCCTACAATGAGCAGTTCTTC. This encodes CATSRGGYSYNEQFF.

This chain connects TRBV6-1 to TRBJ2-3; D call uncertain. Trimming left V 3 bases short and J 5 bases short, with 12 bases between. Germline V gene sequence: CDR1 MNHNS, CDR2 SASEGT. The CDR3 covers 14 residues. The chain's CDR3 is CASSEDRLQDTQYF. The CDR3 bases are TGTGCCAGCAGTGAGGACCGTCTTCAAGATACGCAGTATTTT.

This chain joins TRBV7-2 and TRBJ1-2; D is possibly TRBD1 (5 bases). The CDR3 is 16 amino acids. Germline lookup yields CDR1 SGHTA and CDR2 FQGNSA. V was cut by 3 bases and J by 5 bases, with 19 bases left in between. CDR3 in DNA: TGTGCCAGCAGCTTCCCCGGGGCAGGCGGACCTTATGGCTACACCTTC. Amino acids: CASSFPGAGGPYGYTF. Together with reference TRBV7-2 and TRBJ1-2, the CDR3 gives the full variable domain: GAGVSQSPSNKVTEKGKDVELRCDPISGHTALYWYRQSLGQGLEFLIYFQGNSAPDKSGLPSDRFSAERTGGSVSTLTIQRTQQEDSAVYLCASSFPGAGGPYGYTFGSGTRLTVV.

In its sample, this clone was seen a few times. The chain recombines TRBV14 with TRBJ2-1; 13 nucleotides agree with TRBD2. J lost 5 bases, V lost 4 bases, and 2 bases had no gene match. Germline V lookup: CDR1 SGHDN, CDR2 FVKESK. There are 15 residues in the CDR3. The CDR3 here is CASSRLAGGNNEQFF. The CDR3 coding sequence is TGTGCCAGCAGCCGACTAGCGGGAGGCAACAATGAGCAGTTCTTC.

The gene calls are TRBV11-3 and TRBJ2-1; D gene uncertain. V was cut by 6 bases and J by 5 bases, with 8 bases left in between. There are 12 residues in the CDR3. Germline lookup yields CDR1 SGHNT and CDR2 YENEEA. CDR3 residues: CASRGIDNEQFF. As DNA, the CDR3 is TGTGCCAGCAGGGGAATCGACAATGAGCAGTTCTTC.

The chain joins TRBV28 to TRBJ1-2; no reliable D call. With 7 bases removed from V and 8 bases from J, the gap between germline ends came to 14 bases. In germline, CDR1 is MDHEN, CDR2 SYDVKM. CDR3 length: 12 amino acids. In DNA form, the CDR3 reads TGTGCCAGCACGGTGCCCGGGTTCGGCTACACCTTC. Amino acids: CASTVPGFGYTF.

This clone appeared once. The V and J genes are TRBV27 and TRBJ2-7; the D gene is possibly TRBD1 (6 bases). This CDR3 has 16 amino acids. V lost 5 bases, J lost 2 bases, and 19 bases lay in between. Germline assignment: CDR1 MNHEY and CDR2 SMNVEV (reference sequence). The CDR3 DNA follows: TGTGCCAGCAGTCTATTAGGACAGAAAGGTCCCTACGAGCAGTACTTC. Protein product: CASSLLGQKGPYEQYF.

The V gene is TRBV9, the J gene TRBJ2-5; 7 nucleotides align to TRBD1. V was pared by 3 bases and J by 5 bases, with 13 bases of the junction left unmatched. CDR3 length equals 16 residues. Germline V CDR1 and CDR2: SGDLS, YYNGEE. This CDR3 reads CASSAIDRAQGETQYF. CDR3 coding DNA: TGTGCCAGCAGCGCCATTGACAGGGCTCAAGGCGAGACCCAGTACTTC. Combining the CDR3 with reference TRBV9 and TRBJ2-5 gives the whole variable domain DSGVTQTPKHLITATGQRVTLRCSPRSGDLSVYWYQQSLDQGLQFLIQYYNGEERAKGNILERFSAQQFPDLHSELNLSSLELGDSALYFCASSAIDRAQGETQYFGPGTRLLVL.

This clone was seen more than once but under ten times. The junction departs from the called germline gene at one end, perhaps through a read error. V and J are TRBV6-4 and TRBJ1-5; unclear D gene. The germline V gene encodes CDR1 MRHNA and CDR2 SNTAGT. CDR3 length: 9 residues. The CDR3: CASGRPPNF. The CDR3 region has the DNA TGTGCCAGTGGTAGGCCCCCGAATTTT.

J is TRBJ2-1 and V is TRBV19; D call uncertain. The CDR3 length is 13 residues. Trimming stripped 0 bases from V and 12 bases from J, with 12 bases between. Germline assignment: CDR1 LNHDA and CDR2 SQIVND (reference sequence). The CDR3 here is CASSIETTLGQFF. The CDR3 nucleotides are TGTGCCAGTAGTATAGAGACCACCTTAGGGCAGTTCTTC.

The chain is built from TRBV7-9 and TRBJ1-3, with D uncertain. The CDR3 loop spans 19 amino acids. The germline gives CDR1 SEHNR, CDR2 FQNEAQ (reference sequence). The V end lost 1 base, the J end lost 0 bases, and 19 bases lay between the germline ends. The CDR3 DNA is TGTGCCAGCAGCTTAGGGTCCATTCACCGACCCGACTCTGGAAACACCATATATTTT. Its protein product is CASSLGSIHRPDSGNTIYF.

For the CDR3, the DNA is TGTGCCAGCAGCCCTTATAGCGGGGGTTATAGCACAGATACGCAGTATTTT. Its translation is CASSPYSGGYSTDTQYF. This rearrangement joins TRBV28 to TRBJ2-3; TRBD2 matches 9 bases. Unmatched junction bases numbered 10, after V lost 6 bases and J lost 0 bases. The CDR3 has 17 amino acids. CDR1 MDHEN and CDR2 SYDVKM come from the germline V gene. Full variable domain (missing parts from reference TRBV28 and TRBJ2-3): DVKVTQSSRYLVKRTGEKVFLECVQDMDHENMFWYRQDPGLGLRLIYFSYDVKMKEKGDIPEGYSVSREKKERFSLILESASTNQTSMYLCASSPYSGGYSTDTQYFGPGTRLTVL.

The chain couples TRBV18 to TRBJ1-2, with TRBD1 matching over 7 bases. V was pared by 3 bases and J by 5 bases, with 9 bases of the junction left unmatched. There are 15 residues in the CDR3. Germline CDR1 KGHSH, CDR2 LQKENI. The DNA of the CDR3 is TGTGCCAGCTCACCGGCAGGGGGGACATCGTATGGCTACACCTTC. Residues: CASSPAGGTSYGYTF.

The rearrangement links TRBV27 to TRBJ2-6, with unresolved D. Trimming left V 4 bases short and J 0 bases short, with 4 bases between. This CDR3 spans 14 amino acids. Per the germline V gene, CDR1 is MNHEY and CDR2 is SMNVEV (reference sequence). The CDR3 loop is CASSYTSGANVLTF. As DNA, the CDR3 is TGTGCCAGCAGTTACACCTCTGGGGCCAACGTCCTGACTTTC.

The chain employs TRBV27 and TRBJ1-2; possible D gene TRBD1, 5 bases. The length of the CDR3 is 14 residues. V lost 6 bases and J lost 3, with 14 bases in between. The germline CDR1 and CDR2 sequences are MNHEY and SMNVEV (reference sequence). The CDR3 nucleotides are TGTGCCAGCAGGCCCGGGGAGGGGTACTATGGCTACACCTTC. It codes for CASRPGEGYYGYTF.

This chain joins TRBV29-1 and TRBJ1-5; D is ambiguous. In germline, CDR1 is SQVTM, CDR2 ANQGSEA. CDR3 size: 14 residues. Trimming removed 2 bases at V and 2 bases at J, with 10 bases between. CDR3 sequence: CSVEHPGGNQPQHF. CDR3 bases: TGCAGCGTTGAACACCCCGGGGGCAATCAGCCCCAGCATTTT.

V and J are TRBV9 and TRBJ2-5; D not certain. This CDR3 is built from 15 residues. Germline values: CDR1 SGDLS, CDR2 YYNGEE. V lost 4 bases to trimming and J lost 2 bases, with 15 bases between them. CDR3 residues: CASSPNTGPQETQYF. In DNA, the CDR3 is TGTGCCAGCAGCCCAAATACCGGCCCGCAAGAGACCCAGTACTTC.

The V gene is TRBV28, the J gene TRBJ2-1; D may be TRBD2 (5 bases). CDR3 length equals 16 residues. Deletions cut 4 bases from V and 3 bases from J, with 16 bases between. Germline V CDR1 and CDR2: MDHEN, SYDVKM. CDR3 bases: TGTGCCAGCAGTTCGCCCCTAGCCAAGATCTACAATGAGCAGTTCTTC. Encoded protein: CASSSPLAKIYNEQFF. The entire variable domain, with the rest obtained from reference TRBV28 and TRBJ2-1, is as follows: DVKVTQSSRYLVKRTGEKVFLECVQDMDHENMFWYRQDPGLGLRLIYFSYDVKMKEKGDIPEGYSVSREKKERFSLILESASTNQTSMYLCASSSPLAKIYNEQFFGPGTRLTVL.

The rearrangement joins TRBV29-1 to TRBJ2-3; 11 bases are shared with TRBD2. The CDR3 consists of 15 residues. The ends lost 2 bases at V and 2 bases at J; junction bases unmatched: 3. Per germline, CDR1 SQVTM and CDR2 ANQGSEA. The CDR3 sequence is CSVERLAGYTDTQYF. Written as DNA, the CDR3 is TGCAGCGTTGAAAGACTAGCGGGATACACAGATACGCAGTATTTT.

V gene TRBV14 combines with J gene TRBJ2-7; maybe TRBD2 (7 bases). Germline V gene lookup returns CDR1 SGHDN and CDR2 FVKESK. This CDR3 contains 18 residues. V was pared by 1 base and J by 3 bases, with 22 bases between. As DNA, the CDR3 is TGTGCCAGCAGCCAAGGATCTAGCGGTAGGGGGTTGATCTACGAGCAGTACTTC. It specifies CASSQGSSGRGLIYEQYF.

The V and J genes are TRBV5-5 and TRBJ1-1; D not certain. V was shortened by 1 base and J by 3 bases, with 13 bases between the two germline ends. Germline CDR1 is SGHKS and CDR2 is YYEKEE (reference sequence). The CDR3 extends over 15 amino acids. CDR3 in amino acids: CASSLLFVTYTEAFF. In DNA, the CDR3 is TGTGCCAGCAGCTTGTTATTTGTAACGTACACTGAAGCTTTCTTT.

The rearrangement links TRBV5-1 to TRBJ1-5; TRBD1 matches at 11 bases. The germline gives CDR1 SGHRS, CDR2 YFSETQ. The CDR3 runs to 15 residues. Unmatched junction bases numbered 7, after V lost 4 bases and J lost 7 bases. In nucleotides, the CDR3 is TGCGCCAGCAGCCCAAGGGGACAGGGGGGCCAGCCCCAGCATTTT. Encoded protein: CASSPRGQGGQPQHF. The full variable domain, completed using reference TRBV5-1 and TRBJ1-5, is KAGVTQTPRYLIKTRGQQVTLSCSPISGHRSVSWYQQTPGQGLQFLFEYFSETQRNKGNFPGRFSGRQFSNSRSEMNVSTLELGDSALYLCASSPRGQGGQPQHFGDGTRLSIL.

This chain connects TRBV10-3 to TRBJ1-2; D not certain. Trimming shortened V by 2 bases and J by 1 base, and 11 bases separated the two germline ends. This CDR3 contains 15 residues. The germline V gene has CDR1 ENHRY and CDR2 SYGVKD. CDR3 amino acids: CAISEEYKGNYGYTF. The CDR3 DNA sequence: TGTGCCATCAGTGAGGAGTATAAGGGTAACTATGGCTACACCTTC.

The rearrangement links TRBV19 to TRBJ2-6; D is possibly TRBD1 (5 bases). This CDR3 is 16 amino acids long. Germline V CDR1 and CDR2: LNHDA, SQIVND (reference sequence). The germline V and J ends were trimmed by 7 bases and 2 bases, with 15 bases remaining between them. CDR3: CASMAGSLAGANVLTF. CDR3 nucleotides: TGTGCCAGTATGGCAGGGTCCTTGGCTGGGGCCAACGTCCTGACTTTC.